This T cell receptor (beta chain) was recorded in a study of cytomegalovirus exposure and HLA in healthy donors. Whole-study findings and limits: V- and J-gene trimming in TCR beta was tied to a missense DCLRE1C variant by an analysis performed later. Exclusion applied to some V segments, including TRBV6-2 and TRBV6-3, as they were indistinguishable.

PCR involved 60 Vbeta and 13 Jbeta primers. TCRdb's table, derived via immunoSEQ multiplex PCR, lists solely in-frame clones and lacks some. The sample carries around 140,000 clones, 78% recorded once. CDR3 length: 15 amino acids. The ends lost 0 bases at V and 1 base at J; junction bases unmatched: 3. Germline loops: CDR1 KGHSH, CDR2 LQKENI. As regards this clone: Its antigen is unknown.

The chain has TRBV18 and TRBJ2-7; 7 bases fit TRBD2. The sequence was obtained from a woman aged 18-29 years in good health and CMV-seropositive. Sequenced sample: PBMCs. CDR3 in DNA: TGTGCCAGCTCACCACCCGCCGGGGGGTCCTACGAGCAGTACTTC. Protein sequence: CASSPPAGGSYEQYF.